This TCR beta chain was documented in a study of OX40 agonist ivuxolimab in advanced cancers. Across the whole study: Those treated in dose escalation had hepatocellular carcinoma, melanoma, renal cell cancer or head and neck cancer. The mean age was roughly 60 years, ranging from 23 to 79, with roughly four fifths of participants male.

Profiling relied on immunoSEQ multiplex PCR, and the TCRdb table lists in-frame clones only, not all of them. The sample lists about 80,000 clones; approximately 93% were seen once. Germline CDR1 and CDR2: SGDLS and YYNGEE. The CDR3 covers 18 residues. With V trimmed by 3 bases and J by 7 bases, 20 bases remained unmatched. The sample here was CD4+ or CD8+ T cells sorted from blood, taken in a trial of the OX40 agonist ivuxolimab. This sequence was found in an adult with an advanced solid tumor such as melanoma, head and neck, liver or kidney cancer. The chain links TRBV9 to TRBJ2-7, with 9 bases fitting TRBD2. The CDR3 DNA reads TGTGCCAGCAGCGGGGACCTGACTAGCGGAGCCCATATGGGGGAGCAGTACTTC. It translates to CASSGDLTSGAHMGEQYF.